The 7 T cell receptor beta chains below come from one sample, sequenced in a study of siplizumab effects on memory and regulatory T cells. Sequencing used immunoSEQ multiplex PCR; TCRdb keeps in-frame clones, though not all of them. Among roughly 100,000 clones listed, about 93% were seen once. The material sequenced was CD4+ T cells sorted from blood. The receptors shown here come from a human donor in good health.

The DNA for the CDR3 is TGTGCCAGCAGTGAACTGGACAGGGGATCCTACGAGCAGTACTTC. It encodes CASSELDRGSYEQYF. The rearrangement uses TRBV6-1 and TRBJ2-7; 9 bases line up with TRBD1. Germline V lookup: CDR1 MNHNS, CDR2 SASEGT. The length of the CDR3 is 15 residues. V was clipped by 2 bases and J by 1 base; unmatched bases: 3.

This clone was seen once. The rearrangement uses TRBV9 and TRBJ1-4, with D hard to call. Trimming pared 0 bases from V and 0 bases from J, leaving 6 bases between. The CDR3 runs 15 residues. The germline CDR1 and CDR2 sequences are SGDLS and YYNGEE. The CDR3 protein is CASSVGHSTNEKLFF. The CDR3 DNA follows: TGTGCCAGCAGCGTAGGGCACTCAACTAATGAAAAACTGTTTTTT.

The gene calls are TRBV7-9 and TRBJ2-7; 7 nucleotides line up with TRBD1. The CDR3 is 14 amino acids. J gave up 2 bases and V 4 bases, and 5 bases lay outside the gene matches. Per the germline V gene, CDR1 is SEHNR and CDR2 is FQNEAQ (reference sequence). The CDR3: CASSYQTGTYEQYF. The CDR3 DNA reads TGTGCCAGCAGCTACCAGACAGGGACCTACGAGCAGTACTTC.

The chain joins TRBV11-2 to TRBJ2-1; 11 nucleotides agree with TRBD2. Looked up from germline, CDR1 is SGHAT and CDR2 is FQNNGV. This CDR3 is built from 17 residues. V trimming: 7 bases; J trimming: 1 base; junction bases outside the gene matches: 9. The CDR3 region has the DNA TGTGCCAGCACCCCGACTAGCGGGGTGTTATCCTACAATGAGCAGTTCTTC. This gives the protein CASTPTSGVLSYNEQFF.

This sequence joins TRBV7-3 and TRBJ1-1; 9 bases match TRBD1. The CDR3 consists of 16 residues. J gave up 5 bases and V 2 bases, and 9 bases lay outside the gene matches. CDR1 and CDR2 from the germline V gene are SGHTA and FQGTGA. This CDR3 reads CASSLGRLDRGTEAFF. For the CDR3, the DNA is TGTGCCAGCAGCTTAGGTCGCCTGGACAGGGGAACTGAAGCTTTCTTT. Full variable domain (remainder filled in from reference TRBV7-3 and TRBJ1-1): GAGVSQTPSNKVTEKGKYVELRCDPISGHTALYWYRQSLGQGPEFLIYFQGTGAADDSGLPNDRFFAVRPEGSVSTLKIQRTERGDSAVYLCASSLGRLDRGTEAFFGQGTRLTVV.

This chain uses TRBV6-1 with TRBJ2-5; 12 nucleotides match TRBD2. Unmatched junction bases numbered 2, after V lost 2 bases and J lost 4 bases. The germline V gene has CDR1 MNHNS and CDR2 SASEGT. The CDR3 totals 15 residues. The CDR3 reads CASSELAGGPETQYF. The CDR3, as DNA: TGTGCCAGCAGTGAACTAGCGGGGGGGCCAGAGACCCAGTACTTC.

This sequence joins TRBV10-2 and TRBJ2-7; 8 bases agree with TRBD2. The CDR3 contains 15 residues. The V gene's germline CDR1 is WSHSY and CDR2 SAAADI. Germline trimming cut 1 base from V and 3 bases from J; bases unmatched to any gene: 5. CDR3 region: CASSELIAGSYEQYF. The CDR3 coding sequence is TGCGCCAGCAGTGAGTTAATAGCGGGAAGCTACGAGCAGTACTTC.